This passage covers 20 T cell receptor beta chains from one sample sequenced in a study of cytotoxic CD8 clonotypes in ibrutinib-treated CLL. Profiled with immunoSEQ multiplex PCR; TCRdb holds only in-frame clones, not every one. Of just over 35,000 clones listed, about two thirds were seen once; the top ten hold approximately 15%. This specimen was PBMCs, taken at disease progression, from a patient treated with ibrutinib. Receptors were obtained from a human donor with chronic lymphocytic leukemia.

This clone has just one count. The CDR3 sequence: CASIQHYGYTF. In nucleotides, the CDR3 is TGTGCCAGCATACAGCACTATGGCTACACCTTC. J is TRBJ1-2 and V is TRBV6-1, with D uncertain. V lost 7 bases to trimming and J lost 3 bases, with 6 bases between them. CDR3 length equals 11 residues. Per the germline V gene, CDR1 is MNHNS and CDR2 is SASEGT.

The chain has TRBV9 and TRBJ2-3, with 15 nucleotides matching TRBD2. CDR3 length: 17 residues. The V and J ends lost 4 bases and 5 bases, in that order; junction bases with no gene match: 8. The germline V gene has CDR1 SGDLS and CDR2 YYNGEE. CDR3 sequence: CASSPGLAGGRIDTQYF. DNA for the CDR3: TGTGCCAGCAGCCCTGGACTAGCGGGGGGGCGGATAGATACGCAGTATTTT.

This sequence joins TRBV9 and TRBJ1-2; 10 bases are a match to TRBD1. The V segment lost 4 bases and the J segment 8 bases; nucleotides outside the gene matches: 8. The CDR3 has 14 amino acids. Germline loops: CDR1 SGDLS, CDR2 YYNGEE. CDR3 region: CASSPGGTGDGYTF. CDR3 DNA sequence: TGTGCCAGCAGCCCGGGGGGGACAGGGGACGGCTACACCTTC.

The chain uses TRBV20-1 and TRBJ2-1; 8 nucleotides line up with TRBD2. Germline CDR1 and CDR2: DFQATT and SNEGSKA (reference sequence). The CDR3 is 11 amino acids. V lost 6 bases to trimming and J lost 5 bases; unmatched junction nucleotides: 0. CDR3 nucleotide sequence: TGCAGTGCCGGGGGGGACAATGAGCAGTTCTTC. It encodes CSAGGDNEQFF.

This clone was counted only a few times. This chain uses TRBV9 with TRBJ2-5; tentatively, D is TRBD2 (6 bases). The CDR3 is 14 amino acids. The ends were cut back, 0 bases at V and 1 base at J, with 7 bases in the middle. Germline CDR1 SGDLS, CDR2 YYNGEE. The CDR3 DNA sequence: TGTGCCAGCAGCGTAGGGGGGGTCCAAGAGACCCAGTACTTC. This translates into CASSVGGVQETQYF. Using reference TRBV9 and TRBJ2-5 for the parts outside the CDR3, the full variable domain is DSGVTQTPKHLITATGQRVTLRCSPRSGDLSVYWYQQSLDQGLQFLIQYYNGEERAKGNILERFSAQQFPDLHSELNLSSLELGDSALYFCASSVGGVQETQYFGPGTRLLVL.

The V and J genes are TRBV21-1 and TRBJ1-1; the table names TRBD1, a call not compared with the DNA. TRBV21-1 is described as a pseudogene. The CDR3 has 14 amino acids. DNA of the CDR3: TGTGCCAGCAGCAAGTTTCACAGGGGCACTGAAGCTTTCTTT. Amino acid sequence: CASSKFHRGTEAFF.

The chain joins TRBV29-1 to TRBJ1-2; 9 positions agree with TRBD1. V gave up 5 bases and J gave up 8 bases; unmatched junction bases: 6. The germline V gene has CDR1 SQVTM and CDR2 ANQGSEA. The CDR3 is 12 amino acids. CDR3 residues: CSVSQGAYGYTF. As DNA, the CDR3 is TGCAGCGTTTCACAGGGGGCTTACGGCTACACCTTC.

The CDR3 loop reads CASSPGGTGGNEQFF. CDR3 sequence (DNA): TGCGCCAGCAGCCCAGGGGGGACAGGGGGTAATGAGCAGTTCTTC. The chain recombines TRBV5-1 with TRBJ2-1; 11 positions match TRBD1. The V and J ends lost 4 bases and 7 bases, in that order; junction bases with no gene match: 7. The germline V gene encodes CDR1 SGHRS and CDR2 YFSETQ. The CDR3 is 15 residues long.

CDR3 loop: CASSPQTEFYGYTF. The CDR3 region has the DNA TGTGCCAGCAGTCCGCAGACAGAATTCTATGGCTACACCTTC. The chain has TRBV6-1 and TRBJ1-2; a weak D match, TRBD1 (5 bases). The V end was cut by 5 bases, the J end by 4 bases, with 14 bases between. Germline CDR1 MNHNS, CDR2 SASEGT. This CDR3 is 14 amino acids long.

This clone was detected once. The rearrangement links TRBV4-2 to TRBJ1-3, with 7 nucleotides matching TRBD1. CDR1 is LGHNA and CDR2 is YNFKEQ in the germline V gene. This CDR3 region has 16 residues. Trimming took 1 base from V and 0 from J; bases not matched to a gene: 3. The CDR3 here is CASSQGNRGSGNTIYF. DNA of the CDR3: TGTGCCAGCAGCCAAGGTAACAGGGGCTCTGGAAACACCATATATTTT.

The gene calls are TRBV10-3 and TRBJ2-1, with 11 bases fitting TRBD2. The CDR3 contains 14 residues. V shed 4 bases and J 6 bases; nucleotides not matched to a gene: 2. CDR1 is ENHRY and CDR2 is SYGVKD in the germline V gene. CDR3 bases: TGTGCCATCAGTGCGGGACTAGCGGTCAATGAGCAGTTCTTC. As protein: CAISAGLAVNEQFF.

This chain links TRBV5-1 with TRBJ2-6; possibly TRBD2 for D (6 bases). This CDR3 has 17 amino acids. V was shortened by 3 bases and J by 3 bases, with 16 bases between the two germline ends. The germline V gene has CDR1 SGHRS and CDR2 YFSETQ. DNA of the CDR3: TGCGCCAGCAGCTGGAGGGCCGGGGCGGATGGGGCCAACGTCCTGACTTTC. Translating it yields CASSWRAGADGANVLTF.

The gene calls are TRBV4-1 and TRBJ1-2; D is undetermined. Trimming took 0 bases from V and 1 from J, leaving 12 bases between them. The CDR3 has 16 residues. Germline values: CDR1 MGHRA, CDR2 YSYEKL. The CDR3 is CASSQEEALINYGYTF. CDR3 nucleotide sequence: TGCGCCAGCAGCCAAGAAGAGGCATTAATTAACTATGGCTACACCTTC.

The chain combines TRBV5-6 with TRBJ2-6; 7 positions agree with TRBD1. Germline V gives CDR1 SGHDT, CDR2 YYEEEE. The CDR3 is 18 amino acids. The ends lost 6 bases at V and 2 bases at J; junction bases unmatched: 14. The CDR3 loop reads CASIRTRTGLAGANVLTF. The DNA for the CDR3 is TGTGCCAGCATACGTACACGGACAGGTCTCGCTGGGGCCAACGTCCTGACTTTC.

This clone appeared a few times. This chain joins TRBV19 and TRBJ1-2; D is possibly TRBD1 (6 bases). Per the germline V gene, CDR1 is LNHDA and CDR2 is SQIVND (reference sequence). V was trimmed by 7 bases and J by 5 bases, leaving 17 bases between them. This CDR3 region has 14 residues. CDR3 sequence (DNA): TGTGCCAGTATGCCCGCCGGGGGGGCGTATGGCTACACCTTC. This translates into CASMPAGGAYGYTF.

Concerning this clone itself: The junction differs from germline at one of its ends, possibly a read error. V and J are TRBV6-1 and TRBJ2-7; D is ambiguous. Germline CDR1 and CDR2: MNHNS and SASEGT. The CDR3 has 13 amino acids. This CDR3 reads CASNERQTYGQYF. The CDR3 DNA follows: TGTGCCAGCAACGAACGGCAGACCTACGGGCAGTACTTC.

This sequence joins TRBV7-9 and TRBJ1-6; a possible D gene is TRBD1 (5 bases). CDR1 and CDR2 from the germline V gene are SEHNR and FQNEAQ (reference sequence). V shed 5 bases and J shed 9 bases, with 23 bases lying between them. The CDR3 spans 17 residues. CDR3 coding DNA: TGTGCCAGCAGCGGCTTAATGATGGGGGTAGAAGGTTCACCCCTCCACTTT. Protein: CASSGLMMGVEGSPLHF.

The chain employs TRBV12-5 and TRBJ1-2; D ambiguous. Germline V CDR1 and CDR2: LGHNT, FRNRAP. Trimming removed 0 bases from V and 0 bases from J, with 20 bases in between. The CDR3 is 19 residues long. CDR3 sequence: CASGLVPPAGRSANYGYTF. DNA of the CDR3: TGTGCTAGTGGTTTGGTACCCCCGGCAGGCCGGAGCGCTAACTATGGCTACACCTTC.

The CDR3 DNA sequence: TGTGCCAGTAGTATTTTCGGGGGACAGGGAGAGACAGATACGCAGTATTTT. Amino acids: CASSIFGGQGETDTQYF. V gene TRBV19 combines with J gene TRBJ2-3; 9 nucleotides line up with TRBD1. This CDR3 has 17 residues. CDR1 LNHDA and CDR2 SQIVND come from the germline V gene (reference sequence). The ends lost 3 bases at V and 3 bases at J; junction bases unmatched: 10.

This chain links TRBV10-3 with TRBJ1-2; 9 positions match TRBD1. Germline V lookup: CDR1 ENHRY, CDR2 SYGVKD. V shed 6 bases and J 1 base; nucleotides not matched to a gene: 3. The CDR3 spans 14 residues. The CDR3 sequence: CAIRETGGNYGYTF. The CDR3 DNA sequence: TGTGCCATCAGAGAGACAGGGGGTAACTATGGCTACACCTTC.